The T cell receptor (beta chain) under discussion was sequenced for a study of control samples from healthy donors and cancer patients. The repertoire was sequenced with immunoSEQ multiplex PCR; TCRdb's copy has only in-frame clones and lacks some. This table has 140,000 to 150,000 clones, more than 85% appearing once. The CDR3 covers 16 residues. Germline CDR1 and CDR2: SEHNR and FQNEAQ (reference sequence). Losses at the gene ends were 0 bases for V and 10 bases for J; bases not matched to a gene: 5. J is TRBJ2-1 and V is TRBV7-9; TRBD2 matches at 14 bases. The sequencing sample was made of blood. The origin of this receptor is a man aged 25 to 40 in good health. The CDR3 region is CASSLAGLAGAGEQFF. The DNA of the CDR3 is TGTGCCAGCAGCTTAGCGGGACTAGCGGGGGCAGGGGAGCAGTTCTTC.